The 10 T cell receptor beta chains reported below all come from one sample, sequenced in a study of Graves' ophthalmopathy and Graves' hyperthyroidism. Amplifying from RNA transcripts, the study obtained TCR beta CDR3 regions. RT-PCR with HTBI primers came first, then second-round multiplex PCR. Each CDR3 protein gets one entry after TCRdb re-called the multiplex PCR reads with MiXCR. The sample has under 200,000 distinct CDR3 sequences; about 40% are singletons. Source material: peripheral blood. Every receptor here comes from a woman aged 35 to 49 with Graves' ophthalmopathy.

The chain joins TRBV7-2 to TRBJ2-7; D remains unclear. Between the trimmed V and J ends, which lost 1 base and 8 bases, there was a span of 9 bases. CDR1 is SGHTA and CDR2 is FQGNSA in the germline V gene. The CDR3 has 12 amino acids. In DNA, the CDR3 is TGTGCCAGCAGCTTAGAGTCAGAGAAGCAGTACTTC. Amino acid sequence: CASSLESEKQYF.

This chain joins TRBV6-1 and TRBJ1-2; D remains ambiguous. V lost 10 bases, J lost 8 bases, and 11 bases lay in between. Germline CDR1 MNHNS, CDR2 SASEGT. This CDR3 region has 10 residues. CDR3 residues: CATGDLGYTF. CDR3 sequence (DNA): TGTGCCACCGGAGATTTGGGCTACACCTTC.

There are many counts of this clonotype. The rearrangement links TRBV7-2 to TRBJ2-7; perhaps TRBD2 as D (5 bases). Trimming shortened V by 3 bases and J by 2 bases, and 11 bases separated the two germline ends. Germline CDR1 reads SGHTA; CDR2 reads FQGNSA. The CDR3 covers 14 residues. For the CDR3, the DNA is TGTGCCAGCAGCTTCGAAGAGGGTACCTACGAGCAGTACTTC. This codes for CASSFEEGTYEQYF.

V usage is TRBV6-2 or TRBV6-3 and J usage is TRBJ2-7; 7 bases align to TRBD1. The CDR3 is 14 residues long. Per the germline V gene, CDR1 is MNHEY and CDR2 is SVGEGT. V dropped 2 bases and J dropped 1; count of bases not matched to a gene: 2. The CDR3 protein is CASSYRGPSYEQYF. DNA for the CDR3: TGTGCCAGCAGTTACAGGGGGCCATCCTACGAGCAGTACTTC.

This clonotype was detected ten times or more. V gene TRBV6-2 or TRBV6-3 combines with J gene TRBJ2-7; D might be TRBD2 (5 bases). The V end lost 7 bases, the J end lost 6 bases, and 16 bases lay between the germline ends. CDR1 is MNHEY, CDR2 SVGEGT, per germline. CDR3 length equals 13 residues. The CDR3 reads CASTRGPPGEQYF. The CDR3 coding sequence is TGTGCCAGCACTCGGGGTCCTCCGGGCGAGCAGTACTTC.

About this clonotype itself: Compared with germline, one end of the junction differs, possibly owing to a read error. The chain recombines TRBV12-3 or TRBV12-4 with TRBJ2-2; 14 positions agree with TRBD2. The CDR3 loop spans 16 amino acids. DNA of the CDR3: TGTGCCAGCAGCTTAGGGGGACTAGCGGGAGTCGGGGAGCTGTTTTTT. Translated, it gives CASSLGGLAGVGELFF.

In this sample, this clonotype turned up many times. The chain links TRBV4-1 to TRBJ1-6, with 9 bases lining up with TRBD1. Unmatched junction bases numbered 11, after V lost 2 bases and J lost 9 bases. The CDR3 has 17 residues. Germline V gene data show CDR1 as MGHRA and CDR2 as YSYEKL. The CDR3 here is CASSQPPGQGLVSPLHF. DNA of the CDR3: TGCGCCAGCAGCCAACCTCCTGGACAGGGGTTAGTTTCACCCCTCCACTTT.

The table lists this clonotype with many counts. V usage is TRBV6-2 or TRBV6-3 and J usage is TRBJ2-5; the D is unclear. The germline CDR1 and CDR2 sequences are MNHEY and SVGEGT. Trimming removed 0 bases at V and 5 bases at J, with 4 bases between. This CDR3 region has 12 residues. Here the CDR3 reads CASSYSSETQYF. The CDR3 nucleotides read TGTGCCAGCAGTTACTCTTCGGAGACCCAGTACTTC.

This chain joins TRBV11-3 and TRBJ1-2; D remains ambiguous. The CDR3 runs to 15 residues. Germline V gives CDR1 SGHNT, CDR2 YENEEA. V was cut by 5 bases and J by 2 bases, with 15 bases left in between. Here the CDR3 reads CASSAQGTQNYGYTF. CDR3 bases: TGTGCCAGCAGCGCCCAAGGTACGCAGAACTATGGCTACACCTTC.

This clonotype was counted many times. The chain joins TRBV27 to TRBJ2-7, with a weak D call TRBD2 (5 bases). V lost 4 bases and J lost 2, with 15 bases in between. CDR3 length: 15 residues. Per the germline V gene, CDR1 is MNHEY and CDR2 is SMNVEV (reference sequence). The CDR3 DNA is TGTGCCAGCAGTTCACTCCGAGGACTCACCTACGAGCAGTACTTC. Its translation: CASSSLRGLTYEQYF.